Reported below is one T cell receptor (beta chain). Antigen: not known. PBMCs were sourced from about 10 ml fresh peripheral blood. Researchers amplified the TCR beta CDR3 regions from RNA transcripts. First-round RT-PCR of the TCR CDR3 relied on the HTBI primer set. TCRdb reprocessed the multiplex PCR reads with MiXCR, giving one entry per CDR3 protein. The data contain 640,000 or so distinct CDR3 sequences, about 14% of them singletons. The CDR3 has 17 residues. V was cut by 4 bases and J by 3 bases, with 22 bases left in between. Germline V gene data show CDR1 as SGHRS and CDR2 as YFSETQ. The data are from a study of T cells in Graves' hyperthyroidism and ophthalmopathy. Whole-study results and caveats: A 13 V-J model separated ophthalmopathy from stable hyperthyroidism.

The clonotype comes from a woman between 18 and 29 years old with Graves' ophthalmopathy. The sample comprised blood. This rearrangement joins TRBV5-1 to TRBJ1-2, with D possibly TRBD1 on 6 matching bases. CDR3 sequence reads: CASSREPGGGADYGYTF. The CDR3 region has the DNA TGCGCCAGCAGCCGAGAGCCCGGGGGGGGCGCGGACTATGGCTACACCTTC.